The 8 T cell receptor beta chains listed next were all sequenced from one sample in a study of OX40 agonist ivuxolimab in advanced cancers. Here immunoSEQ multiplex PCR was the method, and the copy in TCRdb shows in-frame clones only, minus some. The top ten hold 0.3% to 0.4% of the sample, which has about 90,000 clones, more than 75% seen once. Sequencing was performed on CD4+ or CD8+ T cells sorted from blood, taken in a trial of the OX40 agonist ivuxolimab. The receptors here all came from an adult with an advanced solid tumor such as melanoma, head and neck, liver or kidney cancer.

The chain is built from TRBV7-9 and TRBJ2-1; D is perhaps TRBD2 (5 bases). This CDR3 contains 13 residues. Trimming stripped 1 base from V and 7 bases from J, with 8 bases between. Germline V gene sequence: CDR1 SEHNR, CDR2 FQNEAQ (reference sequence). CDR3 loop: CASSLDTGNEQFF. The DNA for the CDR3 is TGTGCCAGCAGCTTAGACACGGGGAATGAGCAGTTCTTC.

For the CDR3, the DNA is TGTGCCAGCAGCCTTTCGGGAGTTTCTGGCGAGCAGTACTTC. Translated, it gives CASSLSGVSGEQYF. The chain has TRBV7-8 and TRBJ2-7; D may be TRBD2 (6 bases). Germline V gene lookup returns CDR1 SGHVS and CDR2 FQNEAQ. The CDR3 has 14 residues. Trimming pared 5 bases from V and 6 bases from J, leaving 17 bases between.

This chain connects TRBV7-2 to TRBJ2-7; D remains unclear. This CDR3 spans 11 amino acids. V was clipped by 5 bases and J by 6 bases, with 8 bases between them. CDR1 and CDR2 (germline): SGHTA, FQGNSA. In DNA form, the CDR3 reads TGTGCCAGCAGCGCCAGGCGCGAGCAGTACTTC. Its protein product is CASSARREQYF.

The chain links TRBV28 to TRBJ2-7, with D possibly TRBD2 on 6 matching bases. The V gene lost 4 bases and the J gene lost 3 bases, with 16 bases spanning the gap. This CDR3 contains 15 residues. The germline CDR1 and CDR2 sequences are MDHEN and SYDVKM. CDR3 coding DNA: TGTGCCAGCAGTTCCCGAGGGGACTCTTACTACGAGCAGTACTTC. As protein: CASSSRGDSYYEQYF.

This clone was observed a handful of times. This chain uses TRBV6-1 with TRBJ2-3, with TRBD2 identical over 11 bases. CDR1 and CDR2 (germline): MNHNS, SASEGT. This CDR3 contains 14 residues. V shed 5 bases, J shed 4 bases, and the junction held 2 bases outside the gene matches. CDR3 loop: CASSLAGGSDTQYF. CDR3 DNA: TGTGCCAGCAGTCTAGCGGGAGGTTCAGATACGCAGTATTTT.

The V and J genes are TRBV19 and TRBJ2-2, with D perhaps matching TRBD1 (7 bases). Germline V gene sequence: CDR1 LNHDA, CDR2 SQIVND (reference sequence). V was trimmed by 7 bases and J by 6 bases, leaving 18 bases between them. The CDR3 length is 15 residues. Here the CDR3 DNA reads TGTGCCAGTAAGGAGGGGGCAGGTCGAGCCGGGGAGCTGTTTTTT. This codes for CASKEGAGRAGELFF. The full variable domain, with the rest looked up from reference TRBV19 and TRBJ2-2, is DGGITQSPKYLFRKEGQNVTLSCEQNLNHDAMYWYRQDPGQGLRLIYYSQIVNDFQKGDIAEGYSVSREKKESFPLTVTSAQKNPTAFYLCASKEGAGRAGELFFGEGSRLTVL.

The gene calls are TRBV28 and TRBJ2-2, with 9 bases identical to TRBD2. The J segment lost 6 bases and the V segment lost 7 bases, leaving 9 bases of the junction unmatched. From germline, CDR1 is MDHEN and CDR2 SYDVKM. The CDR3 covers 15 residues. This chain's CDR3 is CASNRWGLAAGELFF. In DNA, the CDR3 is TGTGCCAGCAATCGGTGGGGACTAGCAGCCGGGGAGCTGTTTTTT.

CDR3 region: CASSPLSAETGNTIYF. In nucleotides, the CDR3 is TGTGCCAGCTCACCTCTCTCGGCCGAGACTGGAAACACCATATATTTT. The V and J genes are TRBV18 and TRBJ1-3; the D is unclear. This CDR3 has 16 residues. Trimming shortened V by 3 bases and J by 2 bases, and 14 bases separated the two germline ends. Germline CDR1 and CDR2: KGHSH and LQKENI.